The count of the clone carrying this T cell receptor beta chain is one. Between the trimmed V and J ends, which lost 5 bases and 3 bases, there was a span of 18 bases. The CDR3 has 16 amino acids. Germline CDR1 reads MNHEY; CDR2 reads SMNVEV (reference sequence). Study processing details: Using reference gene primer amplification, nucleated cell counts were estimated. Libraries were prepared by immunoSEQ multiplex PCR; TCRdb keeps only in-frame clonotypes and omits some of them. That table furnishes V, J and clone size, whereas the DNA furnished D and trimming. The table shows about 120,000 clones, with around 91% occurring only once. These data are taken from a study of blood T cell repertoires in COVID-19. As for the study in general: Italy, Spain and the United States were the sources of the convalescent and acute COVID-19 samples. PBMCs, B-cell-depleted T cells, or T cells provided the cDNA or gDNA that made up the material.

Sequencing was done on a sample of peripheral blood. The sequence was obtained from a man in his 70s with active or convalescent COVID-19. V gene TRBV27 combines with J gene TRBJ2-3; a weak D match, TRBD2 (6 bases). The CDR3 spells CASSLRPTRSTDTQYF. In DNA form, the CDR3 reads TGTGCCAGCAGTCTACGCCCGACTAGATCAACAGATACGCAGTATTTT.